The 26 T cell receptor beta chains presented below share a single source sample, sequenced in a study of T cell repertoires in cytomegalovirus infection. Antigen specificity for these receptors is unknown. TCRdb analysed the reads with MiXCR anew, one entry per CDR3 protein. Among 550,000 to 850,000 distinct CDR3 sequences listed, roughly a third were seen once. The sequences come from cultured PBMCs, collected from culture after CMV antigen stimulation. These receptors all stem from a human donor in good health (CMV status not recorded). Some clones in this sample may be carry-over from other donors' samples.

This clonotype appeared a few times. V and J are TRBV7-2 and TRBJ2-2; maybe TRBD2 (5 bases). V shed 5 bases and J shed 1 base, with 8 bases lying between them. The germline V gene encodes CDR1 SGHTA and CDR2 FQGNSA. The CDR3 totals 14 residues. The CDR3 coding sequence is TGTGCCAGCAGCCAACTAGGGAACACCGGGGAGCTGTTTTTT. Its protein is CASSQLGNTGELFF.

The sample holds a few counts of this clonotype. The chain combines TRBV6-1 with TRBJ1-5; D unresolved. Germline assignment: CDR1 MNHNS and CDR2 SASEGT. V was cut by 7 bases and J by 1 base, with 11 bases left in between. CDR3 length equals 14 residues. In DNA, the CDR3 is TGTGCCAGCACCACGTTAGAGAGCAATCAGCCCCAGCATTTT. Protein: CASTTLESNQPQHF.

This clonotype was seen ten or more times. The chain joins TRBV7-8 to TRBJ2-7; D is undetermined. CDR1 and CDR2 (germline): SGHVS, FQNEAQ. There are 12 residues in the CDR3. V was pared by 0 bases and J by 6 bases, with 6 bases between. CDR3 sequence (DNA): TGTGCCAGCAGCTTAGCCCCCTCCGAGCAGTACTTC. Its protein is CASSLAPSEQYF.

This clonotype was observed a handful of times. The rearrangement links TRBV7-6 to TRBJ2-6; D is undetermined. Trimming left V 7 bases short and J 0 bases short, with 13 bases between. Germline CDR1 is SGHVS and CDR2 is FNYEAQ. The CDR3 covers 16 residues. The CDR3 bases are TGTGCCAGCACCCCCCGGTGGGGCTCTGGGGCCAACGTCCTGACTTTC. Its translation is CASTPRWGSGANVLTF.

This chain connects TRBV6-1 to TRBJ1-1; D not certain. This CDR3 comprises 12 residues. Germline-derived CDR1 and CDR2 are MNHNS and SASEGT. Trimming pared 10 bases from V and 7 bases from J, leaving 16 bases between. CDR3 region: CAISPGSIEAFF. The CDR3 DNA is TGTGCCATATCCCCCGGCTCTATTGAAGCTTTCTTT.

The V gene is TRBV20-1, the J gene TRBJ2-3; 9 nucleotides agree with TRBD2. V lost 0 bases to trimming and J lost 1 base; unmatched junction nucleotides: 8. This CDR3 has 17 amino acids. In germline, CDR1 is DFQATT, CDR2 SNEGSKA (reference sequence). The CDR3 loop reads CSAREFSGGRGTDTQYF. The CDR3 DNA follows: TGCAGTGCTAGAGAGTTCAGCGGGGGGCGTGGCACAGATACGCAGTATTTT.

This clonotype was recorded a few times. This sequence joins TRBV12-3 or TRBV12-4 and TRBJ2-5, with D possibly being TRBD1 (6 bases). This CDR3 contains 15 residues. V lost 6 bases and J 1 base, leaving 15 bases between the germline ends. CDR3 sequence: CASRSGQTAQETQYF. DNA of the CDR3: TGTGCCAGCAGATCCGGACAGACCGCCCAAGAGACCCAGTACTTC.

The gene calls are TRBV19 and TRBJ2-7, with D maybe TRBD1 (5 bases). Germline V CDR1 and CDR2: LNHDA, SQIVND (reference sequence). CDR3 length equals 15 residues. The V and J ends lost 6 bases and 3 bases respectively, with 18 bases between them. The CDR3 nucleotides read TGTGCCAGTAGGGAAAAAGACAGCCCCGGCTACGAGCAGTACTTC. Amino acids: CASREKDSPGYEQYF. Full variable domain (missing parts from reference TRBV19 and TRBJ2-7): DGGITQSPKYLFRKEGQNVTLSCEQNLNHDAMYWYRQDPGQGLRLIYYSQIVNDFQKGDIAEGYSVSREKKESFPLTVTSAQKNPTAFYLCASREKDSPGYEQYFGPGTRLTVT.

The chain has TRBV6-5 and TRBJ2-1; a weak D match, TRBD2 (5 bases). Looked up from germline, CDR1 is MNHEY and CDR2 is SVGAGI. The V gene lost 6 bases and the J gene lost 0 bases, with 15 bases spanning the gap. The CDR3 loop spans 16 amino acids. CDR3 loop: CASRSPGSSSYNEQFF. The CDR3 nucleotides read TGTGCCAGCAGGTCGCCGGGATCCAGCTCCTACAATGAGCAGTTCTTC.

In its sample, this clonotype was seen a few times. This chain uses TRBV12-3 or TRBV12-4 with TRBJ1-1; D not certain. The CDR3 is 14 residues long. V shed 3 bases and J shed 0 bases, with 8 bases lying between them. The chain's CDR3 is CASSFYGVNTEAFF. CDR3 coding DNA: TGTGCCAGCAGTTTTTATGGCGTGAACACTGAAGCTTTCTTT.

The chain couples TRBV7-8 to TRBJ1-1; no firm D call. The CDR3 runs to 18 residues. V was clipped by 2 bases and J by 0 bases, with 19 bases between them. From germline, CDR1 is SGHVS and CDR2 FQNEAQ. CDR3 bases: TGTGCCAGCAGCTTATACCCCCCCCCTATGGCGGTGAACACTGAAGCTTTCTTT. Translated: CASSLYPPPMAVNTEAFF. Based on the CDR3 plus reference TRBV7-8 and TRBJ1-1, the full variable domain is GAGVSQSPRYKVAKRGQDVALRCDPISGHVSLFWYQQALGQGPEFLTYFQNEAQLDKSGLPSDRFFAERPEGSVSTLKIQRTQQEDSAVYLCASSLYPPPMAVNTEAFFGQGTRLTVV.

This clonotype was picked up a small number of times. The germline gene is not matched at one end of the junction; a read error may be the cause. The chain joins TRBV20-1 to TRBJ2-5; tentative D call: TRBD2 (6 bases). The CDR3 spans 15 residues. Germline values: CDR1 DFQATT, CDR2 SNEGSKA (reference sequence). CDR3 residues: CSARVEGLSQETQYF. The CDR3 DNA reads as TGCAGTGCCAGAGTGGAGGGTCTGAGTCAAGAGACCCAGTACTTC.

This chain connects TRBV6-2 or TRBV6-3 to TRBJ2-2; TRBD2 matches at 10 bases. This CDR3 comprises 15 residues. V lost 2 bases to trimming and J lost 5 bases; unmatched junction nucleotides: 2. Germline V gives CDR1 MNHEY, CDR2 SVGEGT. The CDR3 is CASSYASGGTGELFF. The CDR3 DNA reads TGTGCCAGCAGTTACGCTAGCGGGGGAACCGGGGAGCTGTTTTTT.

The chain has TRBV11-3 and TRBJ2-2; no clear D gene. The CDR3 covers 14 residues. Germline values: CDR1 SGHNT, CDR2 YENEEA. V gave up 2 bases and J gave up 3 bases, with 7 bases separating them. CDR3: CASSLKRDTGELFF. The CDR3, as DNA: TGTGCCAGCAGCTTAAAGAGAGACACCGGGGAGCTGTTTTTT.

This clonotype was recorded many times. The gene calls are TRBV7-2 and TRBJ2-3; 8 nucleotides agree with TRBD1. Looked up from germline, CDR1 is SGHTA and CDR2 is FQGNSA. The trim removed 2 bases at V and 2 bases at J, leaving 12 bases unmatched. This CDR3 has 18 residues. CDR3 nucleotide sequence: TGTGCCAGCAGCTTATTTGTCGGACAGGGCAAGACCACAGATACGCAGTATTTT. The encoded protein is CASSLFVGQGKTTDTQYF. Together with reference TRBV7-2 and TRBJ2-3, the CDR3 gives the full variable domain: GAGVSQSPSNKVTEKGKDVELRCDPISGHTALYWYRQSLGQGLEFLIYFQGNSAPDKSGLPSDRFSAERTGGSVSTLTIQRTQQEDSAVYLCASSLFVGQGKTTDTQYFGPGTRLTVL.

V usage is TRBV20-1 and J usage is TRBJ1-1, with D hard to call. The CDR3 contains 13 residues. V lost 1 base, J lost 0 bases, and 6 bases lay in between. Germline V gene lookup returns CDR1 DFQATT and CDR2 SNEGSKA (reference sequence). The CDR3 DNA reads TGCAGTGCTAGAGTAAGCCTGAACACTGAAGCTTTCTTT. It codes for CSARVSLNTEAFF.

This clonotype showed up many times. The chain carries TRBV7-2 and TRBJ1-3; D gene unclear. Germline V gene data show CDR1 as SGHTA and CDR2 as FQGNSA. The CDR3 consists of 16 residues. The V and J ends lost 3 bases and 0 bases respectively, with 12 bases between them. The DNA for the CDR3 is TGTGCCAGCAGCTTGGTGGGGAGCTCCTCTGGAAACACCATATATTTT. Its protein product is CASSLVGSSSGNTIYF. The full variable domain, its missing parts supplied by reference TRBV7-2 and TRBJ1-3, is GAGVSQSPSNKVTEKGKDVELRCDPISGHTALYWYRQSLGQGLEFLIYFQGNSAPDKSGLPSDRFSAERTGGSVSTLTIQRTQQEDSAVYLCASSLVGSSSGNTIYFGEGSWLTVV.

The rearrangement joins TRBV29-1 to TRBJ1-1; TRBD1 aligns across 11 bases. CDR3 length equals 14 residues. The germline CDR1 and CDR2 sequences are SQVTM and ANQGSEA. V shed 6 bases, J shed 5 bases, and the junction held 8 bases outside the gene matches. The DNA of the CDR3 is TGCAGCGTCCAACCCGGGACAGGGGGGACTGAAGCTTTCTTT. Its translation is CSVQPGTGGTEAFF.

The chain uses TRBV11-2 and TRBJ2-5; no reliable D call. Germline values: CDR1 SGHAT, CDR2 FQNNGV. This CDR3 has 15 amino acids. V dropped 3 bases and J dropped 2 bases, with 13 bases sitting between them. The DNA for the CDR3 is TGTGCCAGCAGCTTCTCCGGGTCGGCTCAAGAGACCCAGTACTTC. This translates into CASSFSGSAQETQYF.

The rearrangement joins TRBV5-6 to TRBJ1-3; possible D gene TRBD1, 6 bases. There are 16 residues in the CDR3. V dropped 3 bases and J dropped 0 bases, with 13 bases sitting between them. Germline V gene data show CDR1 as SGHDT and CDR2 as YYEEEE. For the CDR3, the DNA is TGTGCCAGCAGCTCAGGGGCAGGCCTCTCTGGAAACACCATATATTTT. It specifies CASSSGAGLSGNTIYF.

This clonotype was picked up one time. The chain has TRBV4-2 and TRBJ1-4; D is unclear. CDR1 and CDR2 (germline): LGHNA, YNFKEQ. V was clipped by 0 bases and J by 10 bases, with 15 bases between them. The CDR3 is 15 residues long. The CDR3: CASSQDGANSGKLFF. The CDR3 region has the DNA TGTGCCAGCAGCCAAGATGGAGCTAACTCGGGAAAACTGTTTTTT.

A few counts support this clonotype. V and J are TRBV7-9 and TRBJ2-1; TRBD1 is a possible D gene (6 bases). From germline, CDR1 is SEHNR and CDR2 FQNEAQ (reference sequence). Between the trimmed V and J ends, which lost 5 bases and 6 bases, there was a span of 14 bases. The CDR3 is 14 residues long. CDR3: CASSSRDTGNEQFF. CDR3 in DNA: TGTGCCAGCAGCAGCCGGGACACCGGCAATGAGCAGTTCTTC.

This clonotype was picked up a small number of times. The CDR3 sequence: CSAGGHGSYNEQFF. The CDR3 DNA is TGCAGTGCTGGGGGTCATGGCTCCTACAATGAGCAGTTCTTC. The V call is TRBV20-1, the J call TRBJ2-1; the D gene could be TRBD1 or TRBD2 (5 bases each). This CDR3 is 14 amino acids long. Trimming stripped 5 bases from V and 0 bases from J, with 11 bases between. Germline loops: CDR1 DFQATT, CDR2 SNEGSKA (reference sequence).

This clonotype occurred a few times. The V gene is TRBV19, the J gene TRBJ1-5, with a possible D match to TRBD1 (5 bases). This CDR3 spans 17 amino acids. Germline CDR1 reads LNHDA; CDR2 reads SQIVND (reference sequence). Between the trimmed V and J ends, which lost 5 bases and 0 bases, there was a span of 17 bases. CDR3 region: CASSPFGGSHSNQPQHF. CDR3 coding DNA: TGTGCCAGTAGTCCTTTTGGGGGTTCCCATAGCAATCAGCCCCAGCATTTT. Using reference TRBV19 and TRBJ1-5 for the parts outside the CDR3, the full variable domain is DGGITQSPKYLFRKEGQNVTLSCEQNLNHDAMYWYRQDPGQGLRLIYYSQIVNDFQKGDIAEGYSVSREKKESFPLTVTSAQKNPTAFYLCASSPFGGSHSNQPQHFGDGTRLSIL.

In its sample, this clonotype was seen a few times. The chain combines TRBV20-1 with TRBJ1-4; the D is unclear. Germline V CDR1 and CDR2: DFQATT, SNEGSKA (reference sequence). CDR3 length equals 15 residues. Trimming took 3 bases from V and 5 from J, leaving 16 bases between them. The CDR3 DNA sequence: TGCAGTGCTAGTCCGACGAGATCTTTAAATGAAAAACTGTTTTTT. Residues: CSASPTRSLNEKLFF.

The chain joins TRBV19 to TRBJ1-3; a possible D gene is TRBD1 (5 bases). The CDR3 is 16 residues long. V was trimmed by 11 bases and J by 2 bases, leaving 22 bases between them. From germline, CDR1 is LNHDA and CDR2 SQIVND (reference sequence). CDR3 sequence (DNA): TGTGCCCGAAGCAGGGTGCAGGCCTTAACTGGAAACACCATATATTTT. It encodes CARSRVQALTGNTIYF.